This T cell receptor (beta chain) was obtained from a study of identifying expanded T cells in peripheral blood. A word on this clone: The target antigen is unknown.

The CDR3 spans 14 residues. The germline CDR1 and CDR2 sequences are SGHTA and FQGNSA. V was pared by 5 bases and J by 2 bases, with 10 bases between. Overall study results and limits: Technical replicates showed about 1.1 changed clones; around 2 weeks roughly 15; four weeks 19.

Profiled with immunoSEQ multiplex PCR; TCRdb holds only in-frame clones, not every one. The profile shows about 58,000 clones, over 75% of them singletons. The sample taken for sequencing was blood. This TCR was recovered from a person aged 18 to 69 in good health. This chain links TRBV7-2 with TRBJ1-5, with D possibly TRBD1 on 5 matching bases. CDR3 protein: CASSPSGGNQPQHF. The DNA for the CDR3 is TGTGCCAGCAGCCCATCGGGGGGCAATCAGCCCCAGCATTTT.